Presented here are 20 T cell receptor beta chains from one specimen sequenced in a study of CD8 T cells in ankylosing spondylitis. In TCRdb, the 5' RACE reads were re-called with MiXCR into one record per CDR3 protein. The profile shows 24,000 or so distinct CDR3 sequences, 10% to 15% of them singletons. Sequencing was done on a sample of blood. These receptors all come from a male donor with ankylosing spondylitis or in good health (not recorded which).

This clonotype was seen many times. V and J are TRBV7-3 and TRBJ2-2; 7 bases agree with TRBD2. The CDR3 runs 16 residues. Per the germline V gene, CDR1 is SGHTA and CDR2 is FQGTGA. V lost 5 bases to trimming and J lost 1 base; unmatched junction nucleotides: 7. CDR3 amino acids: CASSPRGGRNTGELFF. DNA for the CDR3: TGTGCCAGCAGCCCCCGGGGCGGGAGGAACACCGGGGAGCTGTTTTTT.

The J gene is TRBJ1-2, the V gene TRBV28, with D possibly matching TRBD1 (6 bases). CDR3 size: 13 residues. V lost 8 bases to trimming and J lost 6 bases, with 16 bases between them. Germline loops: CDR1 MDHEN, CDR2 SYDVKM. DNA for the CDR3: TGTGCCAGCCAAAGGGGGGGCCTGAATGGCTACACCTTC. Amino acids: CASQRGGLNGYTF.

The chain carries TRBV7-9 and TRBJ2-1; tentatively, D is TRBD2 (6 bases). CDR1 and CDR2 from the germline V gene are SEHNR and FQNEAQ (reference sequence). V was trimmed by 6 bases and J by 0 bases, leaving 15 bases between them. There are 16 residues in the CDR3. Here the CDR3 reads CASSTYAGSSYNEQFF. As DNA, the CDR3 is TGTGCCAGCAGTACGTATGCGGGGAGCTCCTACAATGAGCAGTTCTTC. Based on the CDR3 plus reference TRBV7-9 and TRBJ2-1, the full variable domain is DTGVSQNPRHKITKRGQNVTFRCDPISEHNRLYWYRQTLGQGPEFLTYFQNEAQLEKSRLLSDRFSAERPKGSFSTLEIQRTEQGDSAMYLCASSTYAGSSYNEQFFGPGTRLTVL.

The genes are TRBV4-2 and TRBJ1-5; D is uncertain. Germline V gene lookup returns CDR1 LGHNA and CDR2 YNFKEQ. This CDR3 has 15 amino acids. V dropped 1 base and J dropped 4 bases, with 11 bases sitting between them. The CDR3: CASSQAGKGNQPQHF. CDR3 sequence (DNA): TGTGCCAGCAGCCAAGCAGGAAAAGGGAATCAGCCCCAGCATTTT.

The chain couples TRBV7-3 to TRBJ2-3, with TRBD2 matching over 8 bases. This CDR3 has 14 residues. Germline V gene sequence: CDR1 SGHTA, CDR2 FQGTGA. With 4 bases clipped from V and 1 base from J, the junction kept 1 base outside the gene matches. As DNA, the CDR3 is TGTGCCAGCAGCTCGCGGGGGGGCACAGATACGCAGTATTTT. This encodes CASSSRGGTDTQYF.

The chain uses TRBV28 and TRBJ1-4; possibly TRBD1 for D (5 bases). The V gene lost 8 bases and the J gene lost 4 bases, with 14 bases spanning the gap. In germline, CDR1 is MDHEN, CDR2 SYDVKM. The CDR3 length is 14 residues. CDR3 bases: TGTGCCAGCGGAAAGGGGTTGAATAATGAAAAACTGTTTTTT. It is translated as CASGKGLNNEKLFF.

There are many counts of this clonotype. CDR3 DNA: TGTGCCAGCAGCTTAGAAGCGAACACTGAAGCTTTCTTT. Translating it yields CASSLEANTEAFF. J is TRBJ1-1 and V is TRBV7-9; D gene unclear. Trimming took off 1 base at V and 1 base at J, with 4 bases between the two ends. The CDR3 sequence is 13 residues long. CDR1 is SEHNR, CDR2 FQNEAQ, per germline (reference sequence).

V and J are TRBV20-1 and TRBJ1-2; no definite D call. Trimming shortened V by 5 bases and J by 7 bases, and 20 bases separated the two germline ends. The CDR3 totals 14 residues. Germline CDR1 DFQATT, CDR2 SNEGSKA (reference sequence). CDR3 protein: CSAPDLAVRSGYTF. The CDR3 DNA follows: TGCAGTGCTCCAGACCTGGCAGTGAGGTCTGGCTACACCTTC.

V and J are TRBV6-2 or TRBV6-3 and TRBJ2-2; maybe TRBD1 (6 bases). The V and J ends lost 6 bases and 1 base respectively, with 12 bases between them. Germline values: CDR1 MNHEY, CDR2 SVGEGT. This CDR3 spans 15 amino acids. The CDR3 loop is CASRRPGQNTGELFF. CDR3 DNA: TGTGCCAGCAGACGCCCGGGACAGAACACCGGGGAGCTGTTTTTT.

There are a few counts of this clonotype. The chain has TRBV20-1 and TRBJ2-7; D gene unclear. The CDR3 is 12 residues long. Germline loops: CDR1 DFQATT, CDR2 SNEGSKA (reference sequence). Trimming took 3 bases from V and 6 from J, leaving 12 bases between them. CDR3 nucleotides: TGCAGTGCTAGGAAGGGTAACGGCGAGCAGTACTTC. It specifies CSARKGNGEQYF.

This chain joins TRBV7-2 and TRBJ2-3, with D possibly TRBD1 on 5 matching bases. This CDR3 has 15 residues. Germline V gene data show CDR1 as SGHTA and CDR2 as FQGNSA. V lost 5 bases to trimming and J lost 5 bases, with 17 bases between them. CDR3 DNA: TGTGCCAGCAGCCTGGACCAGGGTATACAAGATACGCAGTATTTT. This codes for CASSLDQGIQDTQYF. The full variable domain, with the rest looked up from reference TRBV7-2 and TRBJ2-3, is GAGVSQSPSNKVTEKGKDVELRCDPISGHTALYWYRQSLGQGLEFLIYFQGNSAPDKSGLPSDRFSAERTGGSVSTLTIQRTQQEDSAVYLCASSLDQGIQDTQYFGPGTRLTVL.

This clonotype was observed a few times. The chain has TRBV4-1 and TRBJ2-2; tentatively, D is TRBD1 (5 bases). Germline assignment: CDR1 MGHRA and CDR2 YSYEKL. The CDR3 covers 15 residues. V was clipped by 3 bases and J by 3 bases, with 11 bases between them. The CDR3 region is CASSQGRGHTGELFF. Written as DNA, the CDR3 is TGCGCCAGCAGCCAGGGTAGGGGCCACACCGGGGAGCTGTTTTTT.

The V gene is TRBV29-1, the J gene TRBJ2-5; D might be TRBD1 or TRBD2, each matching 6 bases. V was trimmed by 4 bases and J by 4 bases, leaving 16 bases between them. The CDR3 is 14 residues long. Germline CDR1 reads SQVTM; CDR2 reads ANQGSEA. This CDR3 reads CSVGAGGRLETQYF. The CDR3 nucleotides read TGCAGCGTTGGAGCCGGGGGCAGATTAGAGACCCAGTACTTC.

The gene calls are TRBV15 and TRBJ2-2, with a tentative D call TRBD2 (6 bases). The CDR3 spans 15 residues. V was cut by 3 bases and J by 0 bases, with 8 bases left in between. Germline assignment: CDR1 LNHNV and CDR2 YYDKDF (reference sequence). In DNA, the CDR3 is TGTGCCACCAGCAGCGTAGCGGCGAACACCGGGGAGCTGTTTTTT. It encodes CATSSVAANTGELFF.

V gene TRBV2 combines with J gene TRBJ2-4, with 7 bases identical to TRBD1. This CDR3 has 13 amino acids. J gave up 7 bases and V 8 bases, and 8 bases lay outside the gene matches. In germline, CDR1 is SNHLY, CDR2 FYNNEI. The CDR3 coding sequence is TGTGCCAGCGGGGGAAGGGGGCAGAACATTCAGTACTTC. It codes for CASGGRGQNIQYF. Looking up the rest from reference TRBV2 and TRBJ2-4 gives the full variable domain: EPEVTQTPSHQVTQMGQEVILRCVPISNHLYFYWYRQILGQKVEFLVSFYNNEISEKSEIFDDQFSVERPDGSNFTLKIRSTKLEDSAMYFCASGGRGQNIQYFGAGTRLSVL.

This chain connects TRBV5-1 to TRBJ1-1, with D possibly matching TRBD1 (6 bases). In germline, CDR1 is SGHRS, CDR2 YFSETQ. CDR3 length: 14 residues. V shed 0 bases and J shed 4 bases, with 10 bases lying between them. The CDR3 region has the DNA TGCGCCAGCAGCTTGGGACAGGTCACCACTGAAGCTTTCTTT. Its translation is CASSLGQVTTEAFF.

This clonotype was detected a few times. The chain joins TRBV6-5 to TRBJ2-3; D is unclear. The V end was cut by 2 bases, the J end by 4 bases, with 10 bases between. This CDR3 is built from 14 residues. Germline CDR1 reads MNHEY; CDR2 reads SVGAGI. CDR3 sequence (DNA): TGTGCCAGCAGTTACGCCCTATTTTCAGATACGCAGTATTTT. Its translation: CASSYALFSDTQYF.

The J gene is TRBJ2-2, the V gene TRBV7-2; tentative D call: TRBD1 (5 bases). Between the trimmed V and J ends, which lost 3 bases and 3 bases, there was a span of 8 bases. The CDR3 is 14 residues long. CDR1 is SGHTA, CDR2 FQGNSA, per germline. Written as DNA, the CDR3 is TGTGCCAGCAGCTTGGACACTTACACCGGGGAGCTGTTTTTT. Protein: CASSLDTYTGELFF.

This clonotype showed up just a few times. This chain connects TRBV7-2 to TRBJ2-3; no definite D call. The germline CDR1 and CDR2 sequences are SGHTA and FQGNSA. V was cut by 0 bases and J by 4 bases, with 8 bases left in between. The CDR3 totals 14 residues. The DNA for the CDR3 is TGTGCCAGCAGCTTAGCCTTAGCTTCAGATACGCAGTATTTT. It specifies CASSLALASDTQYF.

There are many counts of this clonotype. This chain uses TRBV7-9 with TRBJ2-3, with D maybe TRBD1 (7 bases). This CDR3 contains 15 residues. The V gene's germline CDR1 is SEHNR and CDR2 FQNEAQ (reference sequence). V was trimmed by 5 bases and J by 2 bases, leaving 14 bases between them. DNA for the CDR3: TGTGCCAGCAGCCTGGGGGGACAGCACACAGATACGCAGTATTTT. Translation gives CASSLGGQHTDTQYF. The full variable domain, its missing parts supplied by reference TRBV7-9 and TRBJ2-3, is DTGVSQNPRHKITKRGQNVTFRCDPISEHNRLYWYRQTLGQGPEFLTYFQNEAQLEKSRLLSDRFSAERPKGSFSTLEIQRTEQGDSAMYLCASSLGGQHTDTQYFGPGTRLTVL.